This is a list of T cell receptor beta chains from one sample in a study of blood T cell repertoires in COVID-19. Clones were read by immunoSEQ multiplex PCR, and TCRdb kept only the in-frame ones, dropping some. Of roughly 400,000 clones in the sample, about 88% were seen once. Sequenced sample: PBMCs or T cells enriched from blood (not recorded which). These receptors all stem from a woman aged 18-35 years who had been exposed to COVID-19. The CDR3 runs from the conserved cysteine through the conserved F or W. A D gene is named only where the DNA matches it firmly. Some rows have no size entry. The others give once, few or many, or a class for an expanded clone.

. | . | TRBJ1-1 | TRBV11-2 | TGTGCCAGCAGCTTATATGAGGGGGGGCCTGAAGCTTTCTTT | CASSLYEGGPEAFF
. | . | TRBJ1-1 | TRBV5-4 | TGTGCCAGCAGCTTGTTTCAGAACACTGAAGCTTTCTTT | CASSLFQNTEAFF
. | TRBD1 | TRBJ2-7 | TRBV27 | TGTGCCAGCAGTCCCCGGGACAGGGGGGCTTACGAGCAGTACTTC | CASSPRDRGAYEQYF
. | TRBD1 | TRBJ2-2 | TRBV3-1/TRBV3-2 | TGTGCCAGCAATGCCCAGGGGGCCGGGGAGCTGTTTTTT | CASNAQGAGELFF
few | TRBD1 | TRBJ1-5 | TRBV24-1 | TGTGCCACCGGCGGGACAGGACATTACAATCAGCCCCAGCATTTT | CATGGTGHYNQPQHF
. | TRBD1 | TRBJ2-7 | TRBV3-1/TRBV3-2 | TGTGCCAGCAGCCAACTTACCGGGACAGGGGGAGAGCAGTACTTC | CASSQLTGTGGEQYF
. | . | TRBJ1-2 | TRBV9 | TGTGCCAGCAGCGTAGAGAACGGAGCCTATGGCTACACCTTC | CASSVENGAYGYTF
. | TRBD2 | TRBJ2-3 | TRBV11-2 | TGTGCCAGCAGCTTAGATCGTGCTAGCGGGAGGAGCACAGATACGCAGTATTTT | CASSLDRASGRSTDTQYF
few | TRBD1 | TRBJ1-5 | TRBV2 | TGTGCCAGCAGGGAAGGGACAGGGGGAAATCAGCCCCAGCATTTT | CASREGTGGNQPQHF
. | TRBD1 | TRBJ2-2 | TRBV7-3 | TGTGCCAGCAGCTTATTCGGGACAGCGAACACCGGGGAGCTGTTTTTT | CASSLFGTANTGELFF
. | . | TRBJ1-1 | TRBV5-1 | TGCGCCAGCAGTTTGAGTCCAGGGACTGAAGCTTTCTTT | CASSLSPGTEAFF
. | TRBD2 | TRBJ2-7 | TRBV3-1/TRBV3-2 | TGTGCCAGCAGCCAAGGATGGGGGGGACGGACCTCCTACGAGCAGTACTTC | CASSQGWGGRTSYEQYF
. | . | TRBJ1-6 | TRBV6-6 | TGTGCCAGCACCGACGGGAGCTCCTATAATTCACCCCTCCACTTT | CASTDGSSYNSPLHF
. | . | TRBJ2-7 | TRBV24-1 | TGTGCCACCAGTGAGGGCAGGGGAAGCTCCTACGAGCAGTACTTC | CATSEGRGSSYEQYF
. | . | TRBJ2-7 | TRBV10-2 | TGCGCCAGCAGGTGGAGCCTACTCTCTTACGAGCAGTACTTC | CASRWSLLSYEQYF
. | TRBD2 | TRBJ2-7 | TRBV6-5 | TGTGCCAGCGCTAGCGGGGGGGCGTACGAGCAGTACTTC | CASASGGAYEQYF
. | . | TRBJ1-1 | TRBV2 | TGTGCCAGCAGTGTCTTAGGGATGAGGGCTGAAGCTTTCTTT | CASSVLGMRAEAFF
. | . | TRBJ2-1 | TRBV7-9 | TGTGCCAGCAGCCTTAACCCGTGGGAGAAGTACAATGAGCAGTTCTTC | CASSLNPWEKYNEQFF
few | . | TRBJ1-2 | TRBV30 | TGTGCCTGGACCGTTACAGGGATGAATGGCTACACCTTC | CAWTVTGMNGYTF
few | TRBD1 | TRBJ1-3 | TRBV27 | TGTGCCAGCAGCAACATCCCTGTGACAGGGTGGGTTTCTGGAAACACCATATATTTT | CASSNIPVTGWVSGNTIYF
. | TRBD2 | TRBJ2-1 | TRBV7-9 | TGTGCCAGCAGCTTAGCGGGACTAGCGGCCTGGGAGCAGTTCTTC | CASSLAGLAAWEQFF
. | TRBD1 | TRBJ2-2 | TRBV7-2 | TGTGCCAGCAGCTCGGACAGGGGGATCACCGGGGAGCTGTTTTTT | CASSSDRGITGELFF
. | TRBD1 | TRBJ1-2 | TRBV14 | TGTGCCAGCAGCCAATCGACAGGGGTTGGTGGCTACACCTTC | CASSQSTGVGGYTF
once | . | TRBJ2-5 | TRBV2 | TGTGCCAGCCTGAGTGTAACGGGAGAGACCCAGTACTTC | CASLSVTGETQYF
. | . | TRBJ2-1 | TRBV5-6 | TGTGCCAGCAGCCGGGGGGCGGTTTCCTACAATGAGCAGTTCTTC | CASSRGAVSYNEQFF
. | . | TRBJ1-2 | TRBV7-9 | TGTGCCAGCAGCTTAACAGGGTCTCAATATGGCTACACCTTC | CASSLTGSQYGYTF
. | TRBD1 | TRBJ1-4 | TRBV18 | TGTGCCAGCTCACCTCAAACCGGACAGGTCTATGAAAAACTGTTTTTT | CASSPQTGQVYEKLFF
. | TRBD1 | TRBJ1-6 | TRBV19 | TGTGCCAGTGGGACAGGGGGAAGGTCACCCCTCCACTTT | CASGTGGRSPLHF
once | TRBD2 | TRBJ2-1 | TRBV28 | TGTGCCAGCAGTTCCACCTTGAGCGGGAGAGGATTGAATGAGCAGTTCTTC | CASSSTLSGRGLNEQFF
. | . | TRBJ2-7 | TRBV2 | TGTGCCAGCACGAGGGTTCCAGACTACGAGCAGTACTTC | CASTRVPDYEQYF
. | . | TRBJ1-5 | TRBV19 | TGTGCCAGTAGGTTCCGACTGAATCAGCCCCAGCATTTT | CASRFRLNQPQHF
. | TRBD2 | TRBJ2-7 | TRBV11-3 | TGTGCCAGCAGCCCGGGGACTAGCGCTTACTACGAGCAGTACTTC | CASSPGTSAYYEQYF
few | . | TRBJ1-1 | TRBV6-5 | TGTGCCAGCAGCCCCAAAAAATACACTGAAGCTTTCTTT | CASSPKKYTEAFF
many | . | TRBJ1-4 | TRBV3-1/TRBV3-2 | TGTGCCAGCAGCCAAGATGCGCCAAAGCGACAGGAAAAACTGTTTTTT | CASSQDAPKRQEKLFF
. | . | TRBJ1-5 | TRBV28 | TGTGCCAGCAGTTGGGGGGTGCAGGGTCAACATTTT | CASSWGVQGQHF
. | . | TRBJ1-5 | TRBV18 | TGTGCCAGCTCACCACCGGGGAGGGAACATCAGCCCCAGCATTTT | CASSPPGREHQPQHF
. | TRBD2 | TRBJ2-2 | TRBV7-8 | TGTGCCAGCAGCTTCCCGGCTAGCGGGGAGAACACCGGGGAGCTGTTTTTT | CASSFPASGENTGELFF
few | TRBD1 | TRBJ2-2 | TRBV27 | TGTGCCAGCAGTTGGACAGGGATCAACTCCGGGGAGCTGTTTTTT | CASSWTGINSGELFF
. | TRBD1 | TRBJ1-6 | TRBV7-9 | TGTGCCAGCAGCCCGACAGGGAATAATTCACCCCTCCACTTT | CASSPTGNNSPLHF
few | . | TRBJ1-3 | TRBV9 | TGTGCCAGCAGCGTAGGGACAGCTGGAAACACCATATATTTT | CASSVGTAGNTIYF
once | TRBD2 | TRBJ2-3 | TRBV6-5 | TGTGCCAGCAGTTACGGACTAGCTTTGAATACGCAGTATTTT | CASSYGLALNTQYF
. | . | TRBJ1-1 | TRBV19 | TGTGCCAGTAGTATAGGTTGGTCTTTAGACTACACTGAAGCTTTCTTT | CASSIGWSLDYTEAFF
. | . | TRBJ1-6 | TRBV5-1 | TGCGCCAGCAGCGCCCAACAGGGAACGTCCTCACCCCTCCACTTT | CASSAQQGTSSPLHF
. | TRBD2 | TRBJ2-3 | TRBV27 | TGTGCCAGCAGTCCGCTTCGTCCAGCGGGGGTGGCAGATACGCAGTATTTT | CASSPLRPAGVADTQYF
. | TRBD2 | TRBJ2-1 | TRBV6-9 | TGTGCCAGCAGTTACCGACTAGCGGGAGGACACAATGAGCAGTTCTTC | CASSYRLAGGHNEQFF
once | . | TRBJ1-2 | TRBV7-9 | TGTGCCAGCAGCATCGGCGGGGGCGTCGGTTCCTTACATGGCTACACCTTC | CASSIGGGVGSLHGYTF
. | . | TRBJ2-3 | TRBV6-5 | TGTGCCAGCCGTAGGAGGTTTAAAGATACGCAGTATTTT | CASRRRFKDTQYF
. | . | TRBJ1-5 | TRBV2 | TGTGCCAGCAAGGGACTGTATAGCAATCAGCCCCAGCATTTT | CASKGLYSNQPQHF
. | . | TRBJ2-2 | TRBV6-5 | TGTGCCAGCAGTTACGGCGCGGCCGGGGAGCTGTTTTTT | CASSYGAAGELFF
. | . | TRBJ2-2 | TRBV9 | TGTGCCAGCAGCGTGAACAGGGCCGGCGGGGAGCTGTTTTTT | CASSVNRAGGELFF
. | TRBD1 | TRBJ2-7 | TRBV12-3/TRBV12-4 | TGTGCCAGCGCGACAGGGGGATCTTCCGAGCAGTACTTC | CASATGGSSEQYF
. | . | TRBJ2-3 | TRBV28 | TGTGCCAGCAGTTTATCTTGGCGGAAGACCACAGATACGCAGTATTTT | CASSLSWRKTTDTQYF
. | . | TRBJ2-3 | TRBV11-1 | TGTGCCAGCAGCTCTGATACGCAGTATTTT | CASSSDTQYF